The T cell receptor (beta chain) described here comes from a study of spatial heterogeneity in lung cancer. In TCRdb, the 5' RACE reads were re-called with MiXCR into one record per CDR3 protein. Of tens of thousands of distinct CDR3 sequences in the sample, roughly 5.2% were seen once. This clonotype came up a few times. Trimming cost V 4 bases and J 4 bases, with 13 bases left between them. There are 13 residues in the CDR3. CDR1 and CDR2 from the germline V gene are SQVTM and ANQGSEA. Regarding time point: sample taken at primary tumor resection. The chain carries TRBV29-1 and TRBJ1-2; D call uncertain. The receptor comes from a female donor with early-stage non-small cell lung cancer. The sequencing used PBMCs, collected at surgery. CDR3 residues: CSVGGDRTYGYTF. Here the CDR3 DNA reads TGCAGCGTTGGTGGGGATCGAACCTATGGCTACACCTTC.